What follows are 11 T cell receptor beta chains derived from one specimen sequenced in a study of long-term antiretroviral therapy in people with HIV. An immunoSEQ assay, version v3.0, was performed at survey level. Generated by immunoSEQ multiplex PCR, the TCRdb table keeps only in-frame clones and is missing some. The data contain 30,000 to 40,000 clones, around 80% of them singletons. The starting material was unsorted PBMCs, obtained 1.5 years after starting antiretroviral therapy. These receptors all stem from a young man with HIV.

The chain carries TRBV28 and TRBJ1-1; possibly TRBD1 for D (5 bases). Germline values: CDR1 MDHEN, CDR2 SYDVKM. The CDR3 has 13 residues. CDR3 DNA: TGTGCAATTGCCAGACAGCCGAACACTGAAGCTTTCTTT. Translated: CAIARQPNTEAFF.

The genes are TRBV5-1 and TRBJ1-1; 10 bases agree with TRBD1. The germline gives CDR1 SGHRS, CDR2 YFSETQ. J was trimmed by 10 bases and V by 2 bases; bases with no gene match: 2. The length of the CDR3 is 12 residues. The CDR3 sequence is CASSFGDRGAFF. The CDR3 bases are TGCGCCAGCAGCTTTGGGGACAGGGGAGCTTTCTTT.

The gene calls are TRBV5-1 and TRBJ2-2, with D perhaps TRBD1 or TRBD2 (5 bases each). Trimming left V 4 bases short and J 1 base short, with 26 bases between. From germline, CDR1 is SGHRS and CDR2 YFSETQ. CDR3 length: 20 amino acids. CDR3 coding DNA: TGCGCCAGCAGCGGGCACCCCGGGGCCTCTGCGGGCCTGAACACCGGGGAGCTGTTTTTT. Translating gives CASSGHPGASAGLNTGELFF.

The V and J genes are TRBV29-1 and TRBJ2-7; D is unresolved. The germline V gene has CDR1 SQVTM and CDR2 ANQGSEA. Deletions cut 4 bases from V and 4 bases from J, with 8 bases between. The CDR3 has 11 amino acids. In nucleotides, the CDR3 is TGCAGCGTTGGGACGGTTTACGAGCAGTACTTC. This translates into CSVGTVYEQYF.

The V call is TRBV9, the J call TRBJ1-5, with D perhaps matching TRBD1 (5 bases). Germline-derived CDR1 and CDR2 are SGDLS and YYNGEE. With 0 bases removed from V and 0 bases from J, the gap between germline ends came to 10 bases. The CDR3 totals 16 residues. In DNA, the CDR3 is TGTGCCAGCAGCGTAGTTGACAGAGATAGCAATCAGCCCCAGCATTTT. Encoded protein: CASSVVDRDSNQPQHF. Combining the CDR3 with reference TRBV9 and TRBJ1-5 gives the whole variable domain DSGVTQTPKHLITATGQRVTLRCSPRSGDLSVYWYQQSLDQGLQFLIQYYNGEERAKGNILERFSAQQFPDLHSELNLSSLELGDSALYFCASSVVDRDSNQPQHFGDGTRLSIL.

The rearrangement uses TRBV7-9 and TRBJ2-7; D is uncertain. Germline CDR1 reads SEHNR; CDR2 reads FQNEAQ (reference sequence). V was shortened by 3 bases and J by 1 base, with 13 bases between the two germline ends. CDR3 length equals 15 residues. The CDR3 region has the DNA TGTGCCAGCAGCTTTAACTCGGCAGGTTCCTACGAGCAGTACTTC. This codes for CASSFNSAGSYEQYF.

The rearrangement joins TRBV28 to TRBJ2-7; 11 nucleotides align to TRBD2. V was clipped by 5 bases and J by 3 bases; unmatched bases: 6. Germline CDR1 and CDR2: MDHEN and SYDVKM. The CDR3 extends over 15 amino acids. Written as DNA, the CDR3 is TGTGCCAGCAGTAGTTTAGCGGGAGGGATCTACGAGCAGTACTTC. As protein: CASSSLAGGIYEQYF.

The gene calls are TRBV4-3 and TRBJ2-7; D gene ambiguous. The germline CDR1 and CDR2 sequences are LGHNA and YSLEER. This CDR3 is 15 amino acids long. Trimming stripped 0 bases from V and 1 base from J, with 10 bases between. CDR3 sequence reads: CASSQDRSDSYEQYF. CDR3 DNA: TGCGCCAGCAGCCAAGATCGTTCGGATTCCTACGAGCAGTACTTC.

V gene TRBV9 combines with J gene TRBJ2-7; D unclear. The CDR3 loop spans 15 amino acids. The V and J ends lost 0 bases and 0 bases respectively, with 10 bases between them. Germline values: CDR1 SGDLS, CDR2 YYNGEE. The CDR3 DNA reads as TGTGCCAGCAGCGTAGGAGGCAGCGACTCCTACGAGCAGTACTTC. This sequence encodes CASSVGGSDSYEQYF.

This clone occurred a few times. The chain carries TRBV7-9 and TRBJ1-1, with D possibly being TRBD1 (6 bases). The CDR3 covers 16 residues. Trimming stripped 1 base from V and 3 bases from J, with 15 bases between. Germline loops: CDR1 SEHNR, CDR2 FQNEAQ (reference sequence). The CDR3 coding sequence is TGTGCCAGCAGCTTAGGCCCACAGGGTCTAGACACTGAAGCTTTCTTT. Translated, it gives CASSLGPQGLDTEAFF.

In its sample, this clone was seen once. The J gene is TRBJ1-5, the V gene TRBV19; no firm D call. The CDR3 contains 13 residues. V shed 4 bases and J shed 2 bases, with 6 bases lying between them. CDR1 is LNHDA and CDR2 is SQIVND in the germline V gene (reference sequence). This chain's CDR3 is CASSSQGNQPQHF. The CDR3 nucleotides are TGTGCCAGTAGTAGCCAGGGCAATCAGCCCCAGCATTTT.